A single sample is the source of the 20 T cell receptor beta chains below, sequenced in a study of molecular identifiers for immune sequencing clone quantification (dated 2018 in TCRdb). Library preparation employed PCR. Sequencing relied on an Illumina HiSeq 4000. TCRdb reprocessed the public reads (quality trimming at Q25 with fastp, clone calling with MiXCR) and kept in-frame beta chains. Each record represents a unique CDR3 protein, reported with the most common genes and DNA among its rows. The sample records about 65,000 distinct CDR3 sequences, under 20% of which are singletons. The ten largest clones add up to 1.3% to 1.5% of the sample. The material sequenced was naive CD8+ T cells from blood, with Jurkat cell RNA spiked in. The cell subset or site tag for this specimen amounts to: FACS-sorted CD8+CD4-CCR7+CD45RA+ naive T cells. These receptors originate from a human donor in good health. Some libraries in this study had Jurkat cell RNA spiked in.

In this sample, this clonotype turned up many times. The rearrangement joins TRBV11-2 to TRBJ2-5, with TRBD1 matching over 10 bases. The V and J ends lost 5 bases and 5 bases, in that order; junction bases with no gene match: 5. The CDR3 has 14 residues. Germline V gene data show CDR1 as SGHAT and CDR2 as FQNNGV. The CDR3 sequence is CASSRQGALETQYF. The CDR3 region has the DNA TGTGCCAGCAGCCGACAGGGGGCGCTGGAGACCCAGTACTTC.

This clonotype has just a few counts. The J gene is TRBJ2-1, the V gene TRBV4-1; D not resolved. Germline CDR1 MGHRA, CDR2 YSYEKL. This CDR3 comprises 16 residues. The V and J ends lost 4 bases and 0 bases respectively, with 13 bases between them. DNA for the CDR3: TGCGCCAGCAGCCGCGGTTTCCCGAGCTCCTACAATGAGCAGTTCTTC. Translating it yields CASSRGFPSSYNEQFF.

This clonotype was observed many times. V and J are TRBV7-8 and TRBJ1-2; weak D call: TRBD1 (5 bases). The CDR3 is 13 amino acids. Per germline, CDR1 SGHVS and CDR2 FQNEAQ. Trimming removed 1 base at V and 5 bases at J, with 8 bases between. The CDR3 spells CASSLGQLYGYTF. The CDR3 DNA reads as TGTGCCAGCAGCTTAGGACAGCTGTATGGCTACACCTTC. Full variable domain (outside the CDR3, taken from reference TRBV7-8 and TRBJ1-2): GAGVSQSPRYKVAKRGQDVALRCDPISGHVSLFWYQQALGQGPEFLTYFQNEAQLDKSGLPSDRFFAERPEGSVSTLKIQRTQQEDSAVYLCASSLGQLYGYTFGSGTRLTVV.

The sample holds many counts of this clonotype. The chain carries TRBV25-1 and TRBJ2-1, with no clear D. The CDR3 loop spans 13 amino acids. Germline loops: CDR1 MGHDK, CDR2 SYGVNS. Trimming took off 4 bases at V and 2 bases at J, with 6 bases between the two ends. The CDR3: CASSANAYNEQFF. In DNA form, the CDR3 reads TGTGCCAGCAGTGCTAACGCCTACAATGAGCAGTTCTTC.

This clonotype was found many times. The rearrangement links TRBV5-6 to TRBJ2-3; possibly TRBD1 for D (6 bases). V gave up 3 bases and J gave up 2 bases, with 16 bases separating them. The CDR3 loop spans 16 amino acids. The V gene's germline CDR1 is SGHDT and CDR2 YYEEEE. This CDR3 reads CASSWAEGVDTDTQYF. CDR3 in DNA: TGTGCCAGCAGCTGGGCTGAGGGGGTCGACACAGATACGCAGTATTTT.

The chain recombines TRBV9 with TRBJ2-1; 12 positions agree with TRBD2. CDR3 length: 16 residues. The germline V gene encodes CDR1 SGDLS and CDR2 YYNGEE. V lost 4 bases, J lost 7 bases, and 9 bases stayed unmatched. DNA for the CDR3: TGTGCCAGCAGCCTTCTAGCGGGAGGGCCTTTTAATGAGCAGTTCTTC. Protein: CASSLLAGGPFNEQFF. The full variable domain, in which reference TRBV9 and TRBJ2-1 provide the parts outside the CDR3, is DSGVTQTPKHLITATGQRVTLRCSPRSGDLSVYWYQQSLDQGLQFLIQYYNGEERAKGNILERFSAQQFPDLHSELNLSSLELGDSALYFCASSLLAGGPFNEQFFGPGTRLTVL.

This clonotype was counted ten times or more. The chain uses TRBV7-6 and TRBJ2-2, with a possible D match to TRBD2 (5 bases). This CDR3 contains 13 residues. Trimming left V 2 bases short and J 8 bases short, with 9 bases between. Germline lookup yields CDR1 SGHVS and CDR2 FNYEAQ. The CDR3 nucleotides are TGTGCCAGCAGCTTACCTCCGGGGGGGGAGCTGTTTTTT. Its protein is CASSLPPGGELFF.

In its sample, this clonotype was seen many times. This chain connects TRBV13 to TRBJ2-3, with D perhaps matching TRBD2 (5 bases). The germline V gene has CDR1 PRHDT and CDR2 FYEKMQ (reference sequence). Trimming removed 4 bases at V and 5 bases at J, with 19 bases between. The CDR3 runs to 16 residues. In nucleotides, the CDR3 is TGTGCCAGCAGCTCGAGCCCAGCGGCCCTGGTAGATACGCAGTATTTT. This codes for CASSSSPAALVDTQYF. Full variable domain (remainder filled in from reference TRBV13 and TRBJ2-3): AAGVIQSPRHLIKEKRETATLKCYPIPRHDTVYWYQQGPGQDPQFLISFYEKMQSDKGSIPDRFSAQQFSDYHSELNMSSLELGDSALYFCASSSSPAALVDTQYFGPGTRLTVL.

This clonotype was seen ten or more times. The V call is TRBV20-1, the J call TRBJ1-5; TRBD1 is a possible D gene (5 bases). V dropped 4 bases and J dropped 6 bases, with 22 bases sitting between them. The CDR3 has 16 amino acids. Per the germline V gene, CDR1 is DFQATT and CDR2 is SNEGSKA (reference sequence). Here the CDR3 reads CSAIRPEDIRGQPQHF. The CDR3 region has the DNA TGCAGTGCTATTCGTCCAGAAGATATTAGGGGTCAGCCCCAGCATTTT.

This clonotype was counted only a few times. Here the CDR3 reads CASSKQGVSTGERFF. CDR3 nucleotide sequence: TGTGCCAGCAGCAAACAGGGTGTGAGCACCGGGGAGCGGTTTTTT. J is TRBJ2-2 and V is TRBV21-1; TRBD1 is the table's D call, not checked against the DNA. TRBV21-1 is recorded as a pseudogene. This CDR3 is 15 amino acids long.

This clonotype was counted many times. The chain uses TRBV27 and TRBJ2-6; D remains ambiguous. The germline CDR1 and CDR2 sequences are MNHEY and SMNVEV (reference sequence). V lost 3 bases and J lost 1, with 7 bases in between. The CDR3 is 15 residues long. CDR3 DNA sequence: TGTGCCAGCAGTTTGTTGTCGTCTGGGGCCAACGTCCTGACTTTC. Protein: CASSLLSSGANVLTF.

This clonotype was counted between two and nine times. A much larger clone differs by one base, so this may be a read error. Since no conserved phenylalanine or tryptophan closes the CDR3, a read error is the likely cause. The chain recombines TRBV7-6 with TRBJ1-6, with a possible D match to TRBD1 (6 bases). Per germline, CDR1 SGHVS and CDR2 FNYEAQ. Between the trimmed V and J ends, which lost 5 bases and 0 bases, there was a span of 14 bases. The CDR3 totals 17 residues. This CDR3 is CASSSSRGSSYNSPLHL. The CDR3, as DNA: TGTGCCAGCAGCAGCTCCAGGGGTAGCTCCTATAATTCACCCCTCCACCTT.

This clonotype was detected ten times or more. The chain joins TRBV7-2 to TRBJ2-3; D ambiguous. Trimming shortened V by 4 bases and J by 3 bases, and 11 bases separated the two germline ends. The length of the CDR3 is 14 residues. Germline values: CDR1 SGHTA, CDR2 FQGNSA. CDR3 protein: CASSSWQQTDTQYF. For the CDR3, the DNA is TGTGCCAGCAGCTCTTGGCAGCAAACAGATACGCAGTATTTT.

The chain recombines TRBV5-4 with TRBJ2-5; 7 bases map to TRBD1. The CDR3 sequence is 15 residues long. J was trimmed by 2 bases and V by 4 bases; bases with no gene match: 8. Germline values: CDR1 SGHNT, CDR2 YYREEE (reference sequence). CDR3 in DNA: TGTGCCAGCAGCCTATTGGCAGGGGGACAAGAGACCCAGTACTTC. This gives the protein CASSLLAGGQETQYF.

A remark on this clonotype: A much larger clone lies one base from this, so it may be a read error. This chain joins TRBV28 and TRBJ1-1; 12 positions agree with TRBD1. Germline CDR1 is MDHEN and CDR2 is SYDVKM. The ends lost 8 bases at V and 6 bases at J; junction bases unmatched: 10. The CDR3 is 15 residues long. The CDR3 loop is CASCWGTGGASEAFF. CDR3 in DNA: TGTGCCAGCTGTTGGGGGACAGGGGGCGCTTCTGAAGCTTTCTTT.

The sample holds many counts of this clonotype. This rearrangement joins TRBV6-1 to TRBJ2-7; D not resolved. The V gene lost 0 bases and the J gene lost 3 bases, with 6 bases spanning the gap. CDR1 MNHNS and CDR2 SASEGT come from the germline V gene. The CDR3 totals 13 residues. The CDR3 reads CASSEALYYEQYF. DNA of the CDR3: TGTGCCAGCAGTGAAGCGCTATACTACGAGCAGTACTTC.

This clonotype was seen many times. The rearrangement links TRBV20-1 to TRBJ2-7; D gene ambiguous. The germline V gene has CDR1 DFQATT and CDR2 SNEGSKA (reference sequence). Trimming cost V 5 bases and J 4 bases, with 18 bases left between them. The CDR3 sequence is 14 residues long. This CDR3 reads CSARGRIDGYEQYF. The CDR3 nucleotides are TGCAGTGCTCGCGGCAGGATAGATGGGTACGAGCAGTACTTC.

This clonotype has a count of ten or more. The CDR3 loop reads CASTPRAASSYSNQPQHF. In DNA form, the CDR3 reads TGTGCCAGCACTCCACGGGCGGCCTCGAGTTATAGCAATCAGCCCCAGCATTTT. V gene TRBV6-2 or TRBV6-3 combines with J gene TRBJ1-5; D is unresolved. This CDR3 has 18 residues. V lost 7 bases, J lost 0 bases, and 22 bases lay in between. CDR1 is MNHEY and CDR2 is SVGEGT in the germline V gene.

On this clonotype: It may be a read error: a sequence one base away is much more abundant. The CDR3 DNA follows: TGTGCCGGCAGTTTCGACTACAATGAGCAGTTCTTC. This codes for CAGSFDYNEQFF. The J gene is TRBJ2-1, the V gene TRBV28; D call uncertain. The CDR3 has 12 amino acids. Per germline, CDR1 MDHEN and CDR2 SYDVKM.

As for this clonotype: Given a much more abundant clone one base away, this may be a read error. The chain uses TRBV7-9 and TRBJ2-5; D not certain. V was clipped by 8 bases and J by 4 bases, with 11 bases between them. Germline V gene data show CDR1 as SEHNR and CDR2 as FQNEAQ (reference sequence). This CDR3 comprises 12 residues. Here the CDR3 reads CASSESIETQYF. In DNA form, the CDR3 reads TGTGCCAGCTCCGAATCGATAGAGACCCAGTACTTC.